What follows are 14 T cell receptor beta chains derived from one specimen sequenced in a study of cytomegalovirus exposure and HLA in healthy donors. Primers included in the PCR were 60 Vbeta and 13 Jbeta primers. Assay used: immunoSEQ multiplex PCR; TCRdb lists only in-frame clones, some missing. The sample carries roughly 100,000 clones, 60% to 80% recorded once. Sequencing was done on a sample of PBMCs. The receptors were gathered from a man aged 50 or older in good health and CMV-seropositive.

The rearrangement joins TRBV28 to TRBJ1-2; 8 nucleotides agree with TRBD1. The CDR3 consists of 16 residues. Germline lookup yields CDR1 MDHEN and CDR2 SYDVKM. V lost 3 bases and J lost 6; bases outside the gene matches: 12. The CDR3 reads CASSFRVRGRGDGYTF. The DNA of the CDR3 is TGTGCCAGCAGTTTTAGGGTCAGGGGGCGCGGCGATGGCTACACCTTC.

This chain uses TRBV4-1 with TRBJ2-1; 10 nucleotides agree with TRBD1. The CDR3 contains 14 residues. V lost 3 bases to trimming and J lost 9 bases; unmatched junction nucleotides: 5. Germline V gene data show CDR1 as MGHRA and CDR2 as YSYEKL. The CDR3: CASSHRQGAFEQFF. The CDR3 DNA is TGCGCCAGCAGCCACCGACAGGGGGCTTTTGAGCAGTTCTTC.

The chain combines TRBV6-1 with TRBJ2-1; 11 positions agree with TRBD1. There are 14 residues in the CDR3. In germline, CDR1 is MNHNS, CDR2 SASEGT. Trimming at V came to 5 bases and at J to 8 bases, leaving 5 bases not matched to a gene. CDR3 loop: CASSKDRGLHEQFF. The CDR3 DNA sequence: TGTGCCAGCAGTAAGGACAGGGGGCTGCATGAGCAGTTCTTC.

The chain combines TRBV5-8 with TRBJ2-6; D unclear. The CDR3 consists of 14 residues. Germline V gene data show CDR1 as SGHTS and CDR2 as YDEGEE. The V end lost 2 bases, the J end lost 3 bases, and 6 bases lay between the germline ends. DNA of the CDR3: TGTGCCAGCAGCTTTGGCAATGGGGCCAACGTCCTGACTTTC. It yields the protein CASSFGNGANVLTF.

The V call is TRBV6-1, the J call TRBJ2-2; 13 bases align to TRBD2. This CDR3 has 17 residues. Per the germline V gene, CDR1 is MNHNS and CDR2 is SASEGT. V shed 4 bases and J 5 bases; nucleotides not matched to a gene: 7. The CDR3 sequence: CASSGGLAGRGTGELFF. CDR3 coding DNA: TGTGCCAGCAGTGGGGGACTAGCGGGACGGGGGACCGGGGAGCTGTTTTTT.

The chain is built from TRBV10-1 and TRBJ2-1; 7 bases agree with TRBD2. Germline V gene sequence: CDR1 WNHNN, CDR2 SYGVQD (reference sequence). This CDR3 has 15 residues. V lost 3 bases, J lost 4 bases, and 6 bases stayed unmatched. CDR3 sequence (DNA): TGCGCCAGCAGTGACAGGGCTAGCGGATACAATGAGCAGTTCTTC. This encodes CASSDRASGYNEQFF.

CDR3 bases: TGTGCCAGCAGCGTAGGACAGGGGGATCGATCTAATGAAAAACTGTTTTTT. Residues: CASSVGQGDRSNEKLFF. V and J are TRBV9 and TRBJ1-4; 9 nucleotides align to TRBD1. This CDR3 has 17 residues. Germline values: CDR1 SGDLS, CDR2 YYNGEE. V shed 0 bases, J shed 3 bases, and the junction held 6 bases outside the gene matches. Using reference TRBV9 and TRBJ1-4 for the parts outside the CDR3, the full variable domain is DSGVTQTPKHLITATGQRVTLRCSPRSGDLSVYWYQQSLDQGLQFLIQYYNGEERAKGNILERFSAQQFPDLHSELNLSSLELGDSALYFCASSVGQGDRSNEKLFFGSGTQLSVL.

This clone has more than one count but fewer than ten. The chain is built from TRBV28 and TRBJ2-5, with 10 bases aligning to TRBD2. Trimming at V came to 6 bases and at J to 4 bases, leaving 17 bases not matched to a gene. Per the germline V gene, CDR1 is MDHEN and CDR2 is SYDVKM. CDR3 length: 18 residues. CDR3 in amino acids: CASSHEGQREGPRETQYF. Here the CDR3 DNA reads TGTGCCAGCAGCCATGAGGGCCAGCGGGAGGGCCCTAGAGAGACCCAGTACTTC.

The genes are TRBV7-9 and TRBJ2-7; TRBD2 aligns across 8 bases. The V gene end was trimmed by 1 base and the J gene end by 6 bases; junction bases not matched to a gene: 5. Germline CDR1 and CDR2: SEHNR and FQNEAQ (reference sequence). The CDR3 is made up of 14 amino acids. CDR3 in amino acids: CASSLGAGAGEQYF. As DNA, the CDR3 is TGTGCCAGCAGCTTAGGAGCGGGGGCGGGCGAGCAGTACTTC.

This sequence joins TRBV18 and TRBJ1-5, with 11 positions matching TRBD1. The junction had 4 bases not matched to a gene; V was cut back by 6 bases and J by 6 bases. There are 14 residues in the CDR3. In germline, CDR1 is KGHSH, CDR2 LQKENI. The CDR3 loop reads CASSGQGASQPQHF. CDR3 coding DNA: TGTGCCAGCTCCGGACAGGGGGCAAGTCAGCCCCAGCATTTT.

The chain combines TRBV4-2 with TRBJ2-3, with D perhaps matching TRBD2 (6 bases). The V end was cut by 0 bases, the J end by 11 bases, with 18 bases between. The germline CDR1 and CDR2 sequences are LGHNA and YNFKEQ. The CDR3 totals 15 residues. CDR3 DNA sequence: TGTGCCAGCAGCCAAGAGGTCAGGGAGGTGGGTAAGCAGTATTTT. This codes for CASSQEVREVGKQYF.

This clone was found a few times. The chain employs TRBV30 and TRBJ1-3; D uncertain. CDR3 length equals 13 residues. The germline CDR1 and CDR2 sequences are GTSNPN and SVGIG (reference sequence). The germline V and J ends were trimmed by 2 bases and 1 base, with 6 bases remaining between them. The CDR3 loop is CAWSQQSGNTIYF. CDR3 DNA sequence: TGTGCCTGGAGTCAACAGTCTGGAAACACCATATATTTT.

To note about this clone: Other DNA sequences of this sample code for an identical CDR3. The V call is TRBV9, the J call TRBJ2-3; D is possibly TRBD2 (5 bases). The CDR3 covers 16 residues. The germline V and J ends were trimmed by 0 bases and 12 bases, with 23 bases remaining between them. The germline V gene encodes CDR1 SGDLS and CDR2 YYNGEE. Written as DNA, the CDR3 is TGTGCCAGCAGCGTAGAGAATAGCGAGCTAACACGTACACAGTATTTT. The encoded protein is CASSVENSELTRTQYF.

V gene TRBV18 combines with J gene TRBJ2-7; D may be TRBD2 (6 bases). The V gene lost 2 bases and the J gene lost 4 bases, with 12 bases spanning the gap. Germline V lookup: CDR1 KGHSH, CDR2 LQKENI. The CDR3 totals 14 residues. CDR3 sequence: CASSPKRVGYEQYF. The CDR3 DNA is TGTGCCAGCTCACCAAAGCGGGTAGGGTACGAGCAGTACTTC.